What follows are 10 T cell receptor beta chains derived from one specimen sequenced in a study of T cells in Graves' hyperthyroidism and ophthalmopathy. RNA transcripts yielded amplified TCR beta CDR3 regions. The HTBI primer set served for first-round RT-PCR of the TCR CDR3. TCRdb reprocessed the multiplex PCR reads via MiXCR and lists one record per CDR3 protein. The sample records some 560,000 distinct CDR3 sequences, 15% to 18% being singletons. The sample was blood. The receptor source for this set is a woman in her 30s with Graves' hyperthyroidism.

This clonotype showed up many times. The CDR3 DNA sequence: TGCGCCAGCAGCCCCGGGACCGGTCCCACTGAAGCTTTCTTT. This gives the protein CASSPGTGPTEAFF. This chain joins TRBV5-1 and TRBJ1-1; D may be TRBD1 (5 bases). CDR3 length: 14 residues. Germline CDR1 reads SGHRS; CDR2 reads YFSETQ. V shed 4 bases and J shed 4 bases, with 14 bases lying between them.

This clonotype has just a few counts. V and J are TRBV9 and TRBJ2-7; 11 bases align to TRBD2. Germline lookup yields CDR1 SGDLS and CDR2 YYNGEE. The J segment lost 7 bases and the V segment lost 0 bases, leaving 3 bases of the junction unmatched. This CDR3 spans 14 amino acids. The CDR3: CASSVALAGAEQYF. For the CDR3, the DNA is TGTGCCAGCAGCGTAGCACTAGCGGGAGCTGAGCAGTACTTC. The variable domain in full, with the rest retrieved from reference TRBV9 and TRBJ2-7, is DSGVTQTPKHLITATGQRVTLRCSPRSGDLSVYWYQQSLDQGLQFLIQYYNGEERAKGNILERFSAQQFPDLHSELNLSSLELGDSALYFCASSVALAGAEQYFGPGTRLTVT.

This clonotype was seen repeatedly, ten times or more. The chain uses TRBV29-1 and TRBJ2-1; no firm D call. V gave up 0 bases and J gave up 6 bases, with 12 bases separating them. The CDR3 covers 14 residues. Germline V gene sequence: CDR1 SQVTM, CDR2 ANQGSEA. The chain's CDR3 is CSVEDLLPPNEQFF. CDR3 sequence (DNA): TGCAGCGTTGAAGATCTCCTACCACCCAATGAGCAGTTCTTC.

This clonotype was counted many times. The chain joins TRBV20-1 to TRBJ2-7; TRBD2 agrees at 8 bases. Germline lookup yields CDR1 DFQATT and CDR2 SNEGSKA (reference sequence). CDR3 length: 16 amino acids. Germline trimming cut 0 bases from V and 2 bases from J; bases unmatched to any gene: 9. DNA of the CDR3: TGCAGTGCTAGAGACGCCGGAGCGGGAGTCACCTACGAGCAGTACTTC. It yields the protein CSARDAGAGVTYEQYF.

The chain links TRBV13 to TRBJ2-1; TRBD2 matches 10 bases. The CDR3 runs to 19 residues. Germline values: CDR1 PRHDT, CDR2 FYEKMQ (reference sequence). The junction had 13 bases not matched to a gene; V was cut back by 5 bases and J by 0 bases. The CDR3 DNA reads as TGTGCCAGCAGCCCGGGGGTAGCGGGAGGTATAAGCTCCTACAATGAGCAGTTCTTC. This translates into CASSPGVAGGISSYNEQFF.

The chain uses TRBV27 and TRBJ1-4, with D perhaps TRBD1 (5 bases). The CDR3 has 12 residues. Germline CDR1 and CDR2: MNHEY and SMNVEV (reference sequence). The ends were cut back, 11 bases at V and 3 bases at J, with 10 bases in the middle. The CDR3 sequence is CAGRGPNEKLFF. CDR3 nucleotide sequence: TGTGCCGGGAGGGGCCCTAATGAAAAACTGTTTTTT.

Only a few counts were recorded for this clonotype. V is TRBV20-1 and J is TRBJ2-1, with D hard to call. Between the trimmed V and J ends, which lost 6 bases and 8 bases, there was a span of 17 bases. CDR3 size: 13 residues. The germline V gene has CDR1 DFQATT and CDR2 SNEGSKA (reference sequence). Here the CDR3 reads CSAAKPAGHEQFF. The CDR3 nucleotides read TGCAGTGCCGCTAAACCGGCTGGCCATGAGCAGTTCTTC.

This chain uses TRBV10-1 with TRBJ2-3; a weak D match, TRBD2 (6 bases). Per germline, CDR1 WNHNN and CDR2 SYGVQD (reference sequence). This CDR3 has 13 amino acids. V lost 4 bases, J lost 5 bases, and 10 bases lay in between. The CDR3 here is CASSVGLQDTQYF. Written as DNA, the CDR3 is TGCGCCAGCAGTGTGGGACTGCAAGATACGCAGTATTTT.

This clonotype was recorded at least ten times. The genes are TRBV10-3 and TRBJ2-7; 10 bases map to TRBD2. CDR3 length equals 16 residues. The V segment lost 6 bases and the J segment 2 bases; nucleotides outside the gene matches: 10. Germline CDR1 reads ENHRY; CDR2 reads SYGVKD. The CDR3 here is CAIRASGRGATYEQYF. The CDR3, as DNA: TGTGCCATCAGGGCTAGCGGGAGAGGCGCGACCTACGAGCAGTACTTC.

In its sample, this clonotype was seen many times. The chain uses TRBV7-8 and TRBJ2-7; 7 bases match TRBD2. There are 17 residues in the CDR3. Germline lookup yields CDR1 SGHVS and CDR2 FQNEAQ. With V trimmed by 0 bases and J by 0 bases, 8 bases remained unmatched. CDR3 region: CASSLAAAGVSSYEQYF. For the CDR3, the DNA is TGTGCCAGCAGCTTAGCGGCGGCGGGAGTTAGCTCCTACGAGCAGTACTTC.